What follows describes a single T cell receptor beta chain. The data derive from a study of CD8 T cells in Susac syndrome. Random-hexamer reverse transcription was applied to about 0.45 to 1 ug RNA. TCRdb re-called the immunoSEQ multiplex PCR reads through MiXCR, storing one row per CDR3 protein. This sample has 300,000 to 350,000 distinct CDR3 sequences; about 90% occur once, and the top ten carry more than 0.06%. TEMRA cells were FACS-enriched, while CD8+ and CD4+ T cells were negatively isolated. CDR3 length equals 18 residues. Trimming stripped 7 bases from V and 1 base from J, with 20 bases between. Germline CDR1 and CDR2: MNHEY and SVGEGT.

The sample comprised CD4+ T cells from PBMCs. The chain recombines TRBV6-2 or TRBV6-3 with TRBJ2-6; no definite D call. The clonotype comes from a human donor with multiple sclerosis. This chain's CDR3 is CASTRAIGGNSGANVLTF. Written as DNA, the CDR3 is TGTGCCAGCACCCGGGCGATCGGCGGAAATTCTGGGGCCAACGTCCTGACTTTC.